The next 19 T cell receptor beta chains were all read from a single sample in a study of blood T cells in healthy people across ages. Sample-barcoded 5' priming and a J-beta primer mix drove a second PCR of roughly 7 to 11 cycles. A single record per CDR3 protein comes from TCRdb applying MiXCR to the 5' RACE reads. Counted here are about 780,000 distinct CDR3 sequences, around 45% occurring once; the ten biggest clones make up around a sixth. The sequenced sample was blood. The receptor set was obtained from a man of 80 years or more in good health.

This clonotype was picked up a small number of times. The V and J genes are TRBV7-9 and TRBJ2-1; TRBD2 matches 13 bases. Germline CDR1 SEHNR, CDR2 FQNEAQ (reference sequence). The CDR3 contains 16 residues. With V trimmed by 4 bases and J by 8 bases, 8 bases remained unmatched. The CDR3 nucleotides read TGTGCCAGCAGCTCAGGGACTAGCGGGAATTACGATGAGCAGTTCTTC. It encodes CASSSGTSGNYDEQFF.

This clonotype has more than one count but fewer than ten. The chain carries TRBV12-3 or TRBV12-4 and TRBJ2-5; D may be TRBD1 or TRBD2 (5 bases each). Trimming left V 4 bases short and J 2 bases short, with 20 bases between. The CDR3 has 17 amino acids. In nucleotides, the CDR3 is TGTGCCAGCAGTTACAGGCGGGCTAACGTTGGACAAGAGACCCAGTACTTC. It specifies CASSYRRANVGQETQYF.

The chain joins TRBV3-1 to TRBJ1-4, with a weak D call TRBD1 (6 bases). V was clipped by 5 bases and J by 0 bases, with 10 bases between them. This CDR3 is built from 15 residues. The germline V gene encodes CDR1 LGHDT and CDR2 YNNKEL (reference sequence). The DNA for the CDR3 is TGTGCCAGCAGCAAGACAGGATCAACTAATGAAAAACTGTTTTTT. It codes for CASSKTGSTNEKLFF.

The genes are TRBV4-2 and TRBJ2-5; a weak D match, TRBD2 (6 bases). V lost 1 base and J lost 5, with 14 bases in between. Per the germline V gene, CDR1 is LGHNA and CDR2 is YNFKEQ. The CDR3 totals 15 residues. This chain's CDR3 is CASSQGRGNTETQYF. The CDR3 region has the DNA TGTGCCAGCAGCCAAGGGAGGGGAAACACCGAGACCCAGTACTTC.

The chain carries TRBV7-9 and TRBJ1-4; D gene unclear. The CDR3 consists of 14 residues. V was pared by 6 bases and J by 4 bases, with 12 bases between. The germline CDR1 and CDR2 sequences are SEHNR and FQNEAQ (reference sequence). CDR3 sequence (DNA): TGTGCCAGCAGGTACCCGATGGGTAATGAAAAACTGTTTTTT. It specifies CASRYPMGNEKLFF.

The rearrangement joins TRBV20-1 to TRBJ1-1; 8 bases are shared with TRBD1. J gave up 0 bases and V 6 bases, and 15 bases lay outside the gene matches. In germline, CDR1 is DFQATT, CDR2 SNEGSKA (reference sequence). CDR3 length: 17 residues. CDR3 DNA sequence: TGCAGTGCGCCGCCCCGTCAGGGGGCGGATATGAACACTGAAGCTTTCTTT. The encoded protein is CSAPPRQGADMNTEAFF.

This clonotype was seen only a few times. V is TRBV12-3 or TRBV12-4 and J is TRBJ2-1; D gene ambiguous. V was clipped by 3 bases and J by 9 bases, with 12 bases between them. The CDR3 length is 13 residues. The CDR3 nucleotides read TGTGCCAGCAGTTTTGAGCCGGTGGCTGAGCAGTTCTTC. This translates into CASSFEPVAEQFF.

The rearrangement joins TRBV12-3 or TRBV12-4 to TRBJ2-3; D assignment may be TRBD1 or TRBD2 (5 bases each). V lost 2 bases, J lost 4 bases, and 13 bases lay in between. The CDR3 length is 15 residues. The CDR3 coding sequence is TGTGCCAGCAGTTTAACCGGGGCCCGCGCAGATACGCAGTATTTT. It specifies CASSLTGARADTQYF.

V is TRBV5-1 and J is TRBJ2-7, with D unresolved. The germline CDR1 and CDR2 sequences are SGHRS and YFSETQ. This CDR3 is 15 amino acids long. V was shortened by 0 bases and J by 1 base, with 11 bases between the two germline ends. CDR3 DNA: TGCGCCAGCAGCTTGGGTCCTGCAGAATCCTACGAGCAGTACTTC. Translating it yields CASSLGPAESYEQYF.

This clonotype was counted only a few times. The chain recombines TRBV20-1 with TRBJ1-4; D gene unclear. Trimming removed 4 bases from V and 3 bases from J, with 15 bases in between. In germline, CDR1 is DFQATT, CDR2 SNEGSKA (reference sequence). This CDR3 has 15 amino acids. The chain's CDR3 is CSATTHFEANEKLFF. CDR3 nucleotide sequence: TGCAGTGCTACAACCCATTTCGAGGCTAATGAAAAACTGTTTTTT.

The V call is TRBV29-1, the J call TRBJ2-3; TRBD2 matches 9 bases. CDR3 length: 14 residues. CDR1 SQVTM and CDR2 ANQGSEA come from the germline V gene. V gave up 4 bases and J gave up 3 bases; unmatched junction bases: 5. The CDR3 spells CSVAGGRGTDTQYF. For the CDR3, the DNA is TGCAGCGTTGCTGGCGGGAGGGGGACAGATACGCAGTATTTT.

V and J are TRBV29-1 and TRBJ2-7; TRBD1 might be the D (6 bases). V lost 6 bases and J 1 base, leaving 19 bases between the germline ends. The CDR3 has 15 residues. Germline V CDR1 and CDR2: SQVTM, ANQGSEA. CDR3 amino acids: CSVSGVQGRSYEQYF. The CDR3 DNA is TGCAGCGTATCCGGAGTACAGGGCCGATCCTACGAGCAGTACTTC.

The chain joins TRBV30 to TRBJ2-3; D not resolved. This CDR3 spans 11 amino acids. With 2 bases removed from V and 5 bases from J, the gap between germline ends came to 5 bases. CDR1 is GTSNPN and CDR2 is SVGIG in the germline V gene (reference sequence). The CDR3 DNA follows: TGTGCCTGGAGTCCAGGAGATACGCAGTATTTT. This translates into CAWSPGDTQYF.

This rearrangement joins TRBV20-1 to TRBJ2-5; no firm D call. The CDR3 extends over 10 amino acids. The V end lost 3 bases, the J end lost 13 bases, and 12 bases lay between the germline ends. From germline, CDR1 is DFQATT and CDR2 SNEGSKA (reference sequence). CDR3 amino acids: CSASNGGSYF. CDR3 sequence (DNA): TGCAGTGCTAGTAATGGTGGATCGTACTTC.

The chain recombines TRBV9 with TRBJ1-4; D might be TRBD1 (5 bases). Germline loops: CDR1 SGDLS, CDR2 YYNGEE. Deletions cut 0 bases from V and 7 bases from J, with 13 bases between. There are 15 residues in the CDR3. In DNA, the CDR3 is TGTGCCAGCAGCGTAGCCCCGGTAAGGGGTGAAAAACTGTTTTTT. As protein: CASSVAPVRGEKLFF.

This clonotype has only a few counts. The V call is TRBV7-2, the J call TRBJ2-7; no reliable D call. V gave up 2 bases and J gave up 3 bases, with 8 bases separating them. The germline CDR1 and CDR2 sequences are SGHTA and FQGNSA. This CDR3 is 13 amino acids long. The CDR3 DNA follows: TGTGCCAGCAGCTTAAACGTGGGCTACGAGCAGTACTTC. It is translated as CASSLNVGYEQYF.

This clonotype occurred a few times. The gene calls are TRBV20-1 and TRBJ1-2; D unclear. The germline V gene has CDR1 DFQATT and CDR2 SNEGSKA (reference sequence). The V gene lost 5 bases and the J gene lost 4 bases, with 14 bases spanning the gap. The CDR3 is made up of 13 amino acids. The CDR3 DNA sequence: TGCAGTGCTCAAGGGTCGGGTTTCTATGGCTACACCTTC. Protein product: CSAQGSGFYGYTF.

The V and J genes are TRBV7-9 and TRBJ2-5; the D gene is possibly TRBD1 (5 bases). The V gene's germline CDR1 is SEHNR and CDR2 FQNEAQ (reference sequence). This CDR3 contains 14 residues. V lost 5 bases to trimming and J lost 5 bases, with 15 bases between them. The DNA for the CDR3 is TGTGCCAGCAGCGCCATTCAGGGTTCGGAGACCCAGTACTTC. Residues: CASSAIQGSETQYF.

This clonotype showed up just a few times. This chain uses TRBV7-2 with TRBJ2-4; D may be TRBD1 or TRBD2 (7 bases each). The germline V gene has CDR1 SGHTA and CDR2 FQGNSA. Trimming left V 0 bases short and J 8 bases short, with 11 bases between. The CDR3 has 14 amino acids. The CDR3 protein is CASSLATGRDIQYF. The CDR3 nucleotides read TGTGCCAGCAGCTTAGCGACAGGGAGGGACATTCAGTACTTC.